The 21 T cell receptor beta chains in this list originate from one sample, sequenced in a study of shared clonotypes between healthy human individuals. Profiled with immunoSEQ multiplex PCR; TCRdb holds only in-frame clones, not every one. The sample carries 780,000 or so clones, over 60% recorded once. Sequencing was performed on memory CD4+ T cells sorted from blood. Subset defined: CD45RA-negative fraction. These TCRs come from a woman in her 30s in good health.

In this sample, this clone turned up once. V is TRBV11-3 and J is TRBJ2-5, with 7 bases lining up with TRBD1. Losses at the gene ends were 2 bases for V and 3 bases for J; bases not matched to a gene: 3. This CDR3 has 14 residues. Germline V gene lookup returns CDR1 SGHNT and CDR2 YENEEA. The CDR3 loop is CASSLRGGEETQYF. CDR3 sequence (DNA): TGTGCCAGCAGCTTAAGAGGGGGCGAAGAGACCCAGTACTTC.

This clone was seen a few times. J is TRBJ1-5 and V is TRBV7-9; no definite D call. CDR1 is SEHNR, CDR2 FQNEAQ, per germline (reference sequence). This CDR3 spans 15 amino acids. The V gene lost 5 bases and the J gene lost 5 bases, with 16 bases spanning the gap. In DNA, the CDR3 is TGTGCCAGCAGCCCCACAGCCGGTGGGGATCAGCCCCAGCATTTT. Translating it yields CASSPTAGGDQPQHF.

This clone was found once. This chain connects TRBV9 to TRBJ2-2, with 10 positions matching TRBD2. The CDR3 is 15 residues long. Per germline, CDR1 SGDLS and CDR2 YYNGEE. The ends lost 3 bases at V and 8 bases at J; junction bases unmatched: 7. CDR3: CASSARASGRGELFF. CDR3 sequence (DNA): TGTGCCAGCAGCGCTAGGGCTAGCGGGAGAGGGGAGCTGTTTTTT. Supplemented by reference TRBV9 and TRBJ2-2, the full variable domain reads DSGVTQTPKHLITATGQRVTLRCSPRSGDLSVYWYQQSLDQGLQFLIQYYNGEERAKGNILERFSAQQFPDLHSELNLSSLELGDSALYFCASSARASGRGELFFGEGSRLTVL.

The chain is built from TRBV29-1 and TRBJ1-2; weak D call: TRBD1 (5 bases). The CDR3 contains 12 residues. Looked up from germline, CDR1 is SQVTM and CDR2 is ANQGSEA. V gave up 5 bases and J gave up 4 bases, with 11 bases separating them. CDR3 sequence (DNA): TGCAGCGTTTGGGAGCAGGGCTATGGCTACACCTTC. It translates to CSVWEQGYGYTF. Filled out from reference TRBV29-1 and TRBJ1-2, the complete variable domain reads SAVISQKPSRDICQRGTSLTIQCQVDSQVTMMFWYRQQPGQSLTLIATANQGSEATYESGFVIDKFPISRPNLTFSTLTVSNMSPEDSSIYLCSVWEQGYGYTFGSGTRLTVV.

This rearrangement joins TRBV5-1 to TRBJ2-7, with D uncertain. V lost 1 base, J lost 7 bases, and 9 bases lay in between. CDR3 length: 12 amino acids. Germline CDR1 reads SGHRS; CDR2 reads YFSETQ. The CDR3, as DNA: TGCGCCAGCAGCTTGAATGGGCCTGAGCAGTACTTC. This codes for CASSLNGPEQYF.

This rearrangement joins TRBV6-6 to TRBJ2-3, with a possible D match to TRBD2 (6 bases). In germline, CDR1 is MNHNY, CDR2 SVGAGI (reference sequence). The CDR3 loop spans 14 amino acids. Trimming shortened V by 5 bases and J by 3 bases, and 12 bases separated the two germline ends. CDR3 loop: CASSPVAETDTQYF. CDR3 nucleotides: TGTGCCAGCAGTCCTGTAGCGGAAACAGATACGCAGTATTTT.

V and J are TRBV19 and TRBJ1-1; TRBD1 might be the D (5 bases). Trimming stripped 3 bases from V and 5 bases from J, with 7 bases between. The CDR3 consists of 12 residues. Germline CDR1 LNHDA, CDR2 SQIVND (reference sequence). CDR3 amino acids: CASSMGGTEAFF. The CDR3 coding sequence is TGTGCCAGTAGTATGGGGGGGACTGAAGCTTTCTTT.

The chain recombines TRBV28 with TRBJ2-5; a weak D match, TRBD1 (6 bases). V was pared by 5 bases and J by 2 bases, with 15 bases between. Germline CDR1 and CDR2: MDHEN and SYDVKM. The CDR3 extends over 15 amino acids. This CDR3 is CASSLVGTFQETQYF. Here the CDR3 DNA reads TGTGCCAGCAGTCTGGTCGGGACATTTCAAGAGACCCAGTACTTC.

The chain uses TRBV28 and TRBJ2-7, with 8 bases aligning to TRBD1. The CDR3 is made up of 16 amino acids. V gave up 4 bases and J gave up 4 bases; unmatched junction bases: 12. Germline CDR1 MDHEN, CDR2 SYDVKM. The CDR3 DNA reads TGTGCCAGCAGTTCCCTCGGACAGGGTGTAACGTACGAGCAGTACTTC. It is translated as CASSSLGQGVTYEQYF.

The V call is TRBV6-6, the J call TRBJ2-7, with D unclear. Per germline, CDR1 MNHNY and CDR2 SVGAGI (reference sequence). V was shortened by 4 bases and J by 7 bases, with 11 bases between the two germline ends. The CDR3 is 12 amino acids. The CDR3 sequence: CASSSYSEEQYF. CDR3 in DNA: TGTGCCAGCAGTTCCTATTCGGAAGAGCAGTACTTC.

The J gene is TRBJ2-3, the V gene TRBV5-1, with 7 nucleotides matching TRBD1. The V and J ends lost 6 bases and 8 bases, in that order; junction bases with no gene match: 15. CDR3 length equals 15 residues. In germline, CDR1 is SGHRS, CDR2 YFSETQ. The DNA for the CDR3 is TGCGCCAGCATCTGGGACAGCCCCAGGTCGGGTACGCAGTATTTT. It is translated as CASIWDSPRSGTQYF.

The genes are TRBV7-8 and TRBJ1-5; possibly TRBD1 for D (6 bases). Trimming stripped 5 bases from V and 7 bases from J, with 30 bases between. Per germline, CDR1 SGHVS and CDR2 FQNEAQ. The CDR3 extends over 19 amino acids. This CDR3 reads CASSDLQGVFALGGQPQHF. CDR3 nucleotides: TGTGCCAGCAGCGATCTACAGGGAGTATTCGCTTTGGGTGGGCAGCCCCAGCATTTT.

V is TRBV6-5 and J is TRBJ1-1; maybe TRBD1 (6 bases). This CDR3 is 13 amino acids long. With 6 bases removed from V and 4 bases from J, the gap between germline ends came to 12 bases. The germline V gene encodes CDR1 MNHEY and CDR2 SVGAGI. The CDR3: CASRNGQITEAFF. The CDR3 nucleotides are TGTGCCAGCAGAAACGGACAGATCACTGAAGCTTTCTTT.

V usage is TRBV28 and J usage is TRBJ2-7, with D tentatively TRBD1 or TRBD2 (5 bases each). The CDR3 runs 13 residues. Germline CDR1 and CDR2: MDHEN and SYDVKM. The V end lost 7 bases, the J end lost 2 bases, and 12 bases lay between the germline ends. The CDR3, as DNA: TGTGCCAGCACCGGGACGCATCCCTACGAGCAGTACTTC. Protein: CASTGTHPYEQYF. Variable domain in full (rest from reference TRBV28 and TRBJ2-7): DVKVTQSSRYLVKRTGEKVFLECVQDMDHENMFWYRQDPGLGLRLIYFSYDVKMKEKGDIPEGYSVSREKKERFSLILESASTNQTSMYLCASTGTHPYEQYFGPGTRLTVT.

This clone has only a few counts. Different DNA sequences within this sample yield the same CDR3. The chain recombines TRBV7-2 with TRBJ1-1, with D hard to call. The CDR3 covers 11 residues. Germline CDR1 reads SGHTA; CDR2 reads FQGNSA. V lost 1 base, J lost 8 bases, and 5 bases lay in between. The CDR3 DNA reads as TGTGCCAGCAGCTTAGTTGGGGAAGCTTTCTTT. It encodes CASSLVGEAFF.

The gene calls are TRBV19 and TRBJ2-7; 7 bases are a match to TRBD2. The germline CDR1 and CDR2 sequences are LNHDA and SQIVND (reference sequence). V lost 9 bases and J lost 2; bases outside the gene matches: 7. This CDR3 region has 13 residues. The CDR3 nucleotides are TGTGCCAGCACCGGGGGGTCTACCTACGAGCAGTACTTC. Translating it yields CASTGGSTYEQYF.

There are many counts of this clone. The genes are TRBV4-1 and TRBJ1-3; TRBD1 might be the D (5 bases). The length of the CDR3 is 16 residues. V shed 0 bases and J shed 4 bases, with 13 bases lying between them. Germline CDR1 MGHRA, CDR2 YSYEKL. CDR3 amino acids: CASSQDPRGPGNTIYF. CDR3 DNA: TGCGCCAGCAGCCAAGATCCCCGGGGCCCGGGAAACACCATATATTTT.

V gene TRBV29-1 combines with J gene TRBJ2-7; D perhaps matches TRBD1 (5 bases). Germline CDR1 is SQVTM and CDR2 is ANQGSEA. V was trimmed by 5 bases and J by 2 bases, leaving 10 bases between them. CDR3 length: 12 amino acids. The CDR3 DNA is TGCAGCGTTAGCCAGGACACCTACGAGCAGTACTTC. It encodes CSVSQDTYEQYF.

In DNA form, the CDR3 reads TGTGCCAGCAGCTTGAAAGGGGGGAATGGCTACACCTTC. As protein: CASSLKGGNGYTF. J is TRBJ1-2 and V is TRBV5-7, with TRBD1 as a possible D gene (6 bases). TRBV5-7 is recorded as an ORF, its role being uncertain. V was trimmed by 1 base and J by 6 bases, leaving 10 bases between them. The CDR3 is made up of 13 amino acids.

This chain connects TRBV27 to TRBJ2-4; 8 bases fit TRBD2. With 8 bases clipped from V and 1 base from J, the junction kept 7 bases outside the gene matches. The CDR3 sequence is 15 residues long. Germline V gene lookup returns CDR1 MNHEY and CDR2 SMNVEV (reference sequence). The CDR3 nucleotides are TGTGCCAGCCGCCCGGGGGGGTGGGCCAAAAACATTCAGTACTTC. This gives the protein CASRPGGWAKNIQYF.

The chain carries TRBV21-1 and TRBJ2-1; the D call in the table, TRBD2, was not verified against the DNA. TRBV21-1 counts as a pseudogene. This CDR3 spans 20 amino acids. CDR3 in DNA: TGTGCCAGCAGCAAAGCGCGGAAGGGGGCTAGCGGGAGTTACTACAATGAGCAGTTCTTC. Its protein is CASSKARKGASGSYYNEQFF.